A single sample gave rise to the 9 T cell receptor beta chains below, sequenced in a study of cytomegalovirus exposure and HLA in healthy donors. This PCR relied on a set of 60 Vbeta primers and 13 Jbeta primers. The protocol was immunoSEQ multiplex PCR, while the TCRdb copy is restricted to in-frame clones and leaves out a portion. The repertoire consists of approximately 100,000 clones, with around 10% occurring once and the leading ten covering less than 6%. The sample comprised PBMCs. These receptors were obtained from a man aged 40-50 years in good health and CMV-seropositive.

The genes are TRBV27 and TRBJ1-5, with 7 bases lining up with TRBD1. CDR3 length equals 13 residues. The trim removed 5 bases at V and 6 bases at J, leaving 4 bases unmatched. CDR1 is MNHEY, CDR2 SMNVEV, per germline (reference sequence). CDR3 protein: CASSLTGLQPQHF. The CDR3 DNA reads TGTGCCAGCAGTCTGACAGGGCTTCAGCCCCAGCATTTT.

A few counts support this clone. The J gene is TRBJ2-7, the V gene TRBV27; no definite D call. This CDR3 is built from 13 residues. Germline V gene data show CDR1 as MNHEY and CDR2 as SMNVEV (reference sequence). The V end lost 4 bases, the J end lost 0 bases, and 7 bases lay between the germline ends. In DNA form, the CDR3 reads TGTGCCAGCAGTTCGACAAGCTCCTACGAGCAGTACTTC. This encodes CASSSTSSYEQYF.

This clone was seen at least ten times. This chain joins TRBV18 and TRBJ1-1; D uncertain. Trimming left V 3 bases short and J 0 bases short, with 5 bases between. The CDR3 runs to 13 residues. The germline CDR1 and CDR2 sequences are KGHSH and LQKENI. CDR3: CASSPSVNTEAFF. CDR3 bases: TGTGCCAGCTCACCGTCCGTGAACACTGAAGCTTTCTTT.

The chain is built from TRBV28 and TRBJ2-7; the D gene is possibly TRBD2 (5 bases). The V gene's germline CDR1 is MDHEN and CDR2 SYDVKM. The V end lost 1 base, the J end lost 2 bases, and 12 bases lay between the germline ends. The length of the CDR3 is 15 residues. The CDR3 sequence is CASSLFGLLAYEQYF. CDR3 sequence (DNA): TGTGCCAGCAGTTTATTTGGACTGCTAGCCTACGAGCAGTACTTC.

Concerning this clone itself: Within the sample, other DNA sequences also encode this same CDR3. The V call is TRBV13, the J call TRBJ2-4; TRBD2 agrees at 7 bases. Germline CDR1 is PRHDT and CDR2 is FYEKMQ (reference sequence). With 5 bases clipped from V and 7 bases from J, the junction kept 11 bases outside the gene matches. This CDR3 has 15 amino acids. The CDR3 DNA sequence: TGTGCCAGCAGCCCGGCGGGAGCACAATCCAACATTCAGTACTTC. It codes for CASSPAGAQSNIQYF.

The V gene is TRBV5-1, the J gene TRBJ1-4, with 7 nucleotides matching TRBD1. Trimming removed 7 bases from V and 1 base from J; junction bases left unmatched: 1. This CDR3 comprises 13 residues. CDR1 and CDR2 (germline): SGHRS, YFSETQ. The CDR3 sequence: CASDRVTNEKLFF. The CDR3 coding sequence is TGCGCCAGCGACAGGGTAACTAATGAAAAACTGTTTTTT.

The chain joins TRBV10-3 to TRBJ2-1; D might be TRBD2 (6 bases). Germline assignment: CDR1 ENHRY and CDR2 SYGVKD. The CDR3 contains 16 residues. The ends were cut back, 6 bases at V and 0 bases at J, with 15 bases in the middle. This chain's CDR3 is CAIREVAGISYNEQFF. The CDR3 DNA is TGTGCCATCAGGGAGGTTGCGGGAATCTCCTACAATGAGCAGTTCTTC.

The chain is built from TRBV7-2 and TRBJ2-3; 9 nucleotides match TRBD2. The CDR3 runs to 16 residues. Germline CDR1 and CDR2: SGHTA and FQGNSA. Trimming at V came to 4 bases and at J to 0 bases, leaving 5 bases not matched to a gene. CDR3 sequence (DNA): TGTGCCAGCAGCTCACGGACTAGCGTTAGCACAGATACGCAGTATTTT. Protein product: CASSSRTSVSTDTQYF. Drawing the rest from reference TRBV7-2 and TRBJ2-3, the complete variable domain is GAGVSQSPSNKVTEKGKDVELRCDPISGHTALYWYRQSLGQGLEFLIYFQGNSAPDKSGLPSDRFSAERTGGSVSTLTIQRTQQEDSAVYLCASSSRTSVSTDTQYFGPGTRLTVL.

The J gene is TRBJ2-6, the V gene TRBV7-6, with 7 bases that match TRBD1. J was trimmed by 2 bases and V by 6 bases; bases with no gene match: 10. The CDR3 is 17 amino acids. Germline V lookup: CDR1 SGHVS, CDR2 FNYEAQ. The CDR3 DNA follows: TGTGCCAGCAGTCCTCGCCCAGGACAGGCTGGGGCCAACGTCCTGACTTTC. Protein: CASSPRPGQAGANVLTF. The complete variable domain, with remaining parts taken from reference TRBV7-6 and TRBJ2-6, reads GAGVSQSPRYKVTKRGQDVALRCDPISGHVSLYWYRQALGQGPEFLTYFNYEAQQDKSGLPNDRFSAERPEGSISTLTIQRTEQRDSAMYRCASSPRPGQAGANVLTFGAGSRLTVL.